The clone carrying this T cell receptor (beta chain) has more than one count but fewer than ten. Its antigen is undetermined. Quantitative 5'-RACE was performed with molecular barcodes, and it yielded the TCR beta libraries. TCRdb re-derived calls from the 5' RACE reads in MiXCR, one entry per CDR3 protein. The profile shows under 250,000 distinct CDR3 sequences, about 7% of them singletons. The V segment lost 0 bases and the J segment 4 bases; nucleotides outside the gene matches: 5. The CDR3 covers 17 residues. Germline V gene data show CDR1 as LGHNA and CDR2 as YSLEER. The data stem from a study of CD8 T cells in ankylosing spondylitis. Points from the study as a whole: Disease-associated clones were reportedly significantly overrepresented in matched ankylosing spondylitis synovial fluid. Within ankylosing spondylitis blood, a TCR beta motif made up of roughly eight highly homologous variants appeared to be characteristic. Those disease-linked clones were CD8+; they were also relatively rare in peripheral blood.

The genes are TRBV4-3 and TRBJ2-1; 11 nucleotides line up with TRBD2. Sequencing was carried out using blood, either unsorted or a sorted T cell fraction (not recorded which). This sequence was found in a male donor with ankylosing spondylitis. CDR3 loop: CASSQDWASGGYNEQFF. The DNA of the CDR3 is TGCGCCAGCAGCCAAGATTGGGCTAGCGGGGGGTACAATGAGCAGTTCTTC.